This T cell receptor beta chain is drawn from a study of T cell responses to AZD1222 COVID-19 vaccine. Remarks on this clone: The target antigen is unknown.

Profiled with immunoSEQ multiplex PCR; TCRdb holds only in-frame clones, not every one. The table records around 140,000 clones, 85% to 90% of them present only once. General study points: In a largely white British group with more females than males, clonal diversity was possibly underestimated. At 160-218 and 743-854, vaccine-associated CD4 TCRs were dominant, and they spanned spike.

V lost 1 base, J lost 5 bases, and 12 bases lay in between. The CDR3 covers 15 residues. In germline, CDR1 is SGHVS, CDR2 FNYEAQ. The sequence derives from an adult in good health. The rearrangement links TRBV7-6 to TRBJ2-1; D might be TRBD2 (6 bases). Specimen: peripheral blood, collected on day 0 of AZD1222 vaccination. CDR3: CASSLGGGKNNEQFF. The CDR3, as DNA: TGTGCCAGCAGCTTAGGGGGCGGGAAAAACAATGAGCAGTTCTTC.